The T cell receptor beta chain described here comes from a study of neurological immune-mediated disorders. V gave up 0 bases and J gave up 5 bases; unmatched junction bases: 7. The CDR3 length is 16 residues. Looked up from germline, CDR1 is SGHRS and CDR2 is YFSETQ. This clonotype was observed at least ten times. What it recognizes is unknown. Study-wide findings and caveats: While HTLV-1-associated myelopathy showed the greatest TCR clonal expansion, multiple sclerosis showed the least, falling below healthy controls.

Time point in this sample: longitudinal time-point 2. The unsorted libraries were produced from 2 million PBMCs held at -80 C. cDNA synthesis was performed by 5'RACE with 10-nucleotide random UMIs. Each sequencing run yielded over 160 million TCR-beta sequences from 15-18 subjects. One entry per CDR3 protein results from TCRdb running MiXCR on the 5' RACE reads. The table has 60,000 to 75,000 distinct CDR3 sequences, roughly 9.7% seen once. Sequencing was performed on PBMCs. The J gene is TRBJ2-5, the V gene TRBV5-1; 10 nucleotides align to TRBD2. The source is a man aged 25 to 40 in good health. CDR3 nucleotide sequence: TGCGCCAGCAGCTTGGCGTCTAGCGGGAGTTTGGAGACCCAGTACTTC. Translated: CASSLASSGSLETQYF.